This T cell receptor (beta chain) derives from a study of PD-L1 blockade in urothelial cancer. Patient disease was locally advanced or metastatic urothelial carcinoma. The CDR3 has 14 amino acids. V shed 6 bases and J 5 bases; nucleotides not matched to a gene: 8. Germline V gene sequence: CDR1 SGHAT, CDR2 FQNNGV. Libraries were prepared by immunoSEQ multiplex PCR; TCRdb keeps only in-frame clonotypes and omits some of them. This table holds fewer than 45,000 clones, about four fifths found once. The specimen was PBMCs, collected around atezolizumab (anti-PD-L1) treatment. This TCR was sampled from a man aged 65 to 85 with urothelial cancer. The chain links TRBV11-2 to TRBJ1-2; the match to TRBD1 covers 8 bases. CDR3 amino acids: CASSSNRGRYGYTF. CDR3 coding DNA: TGTGCCAGCAGTTCGAACAGGGGGAGATATGGCTACACCTTC. Complete variable domain (other parts from reference TRBV11-2 and TRBJ1-2): EAGVAQSPRYKIIEKRQSVAFWCNPISGHATLYWYQQILGQGPKLLIQFQNNGVVDDSQLPKDRFSAERLKGVDSTLKIQPAKLEDSAVYLCASSSNRGRYGYTFGSGTRLTVV.